The 11 T cell receptor beta chains given below trace back to one sample, sequenced in a study of cytomegalovirus exposure and HLA in healthy donors. Vbeta (60) and Jbeta (13) primers were used in the PCR. The table came from immunoSEQ multiplex PCR; TCRdb's copy has only in-frame clones and leaves some out. Of over 85,000 clones in the sample, roughly 73% were seen once. Sequencing was performed on PBMCs. These receptors came from a man aged 35 to 55 in good health and CMV-seronegative.

This rearrangement joins TRBV4-2 to TRBJ2-7, with 8 bases identical to TRBD1. The CDR3 contains 17 residues. J was trimmed by 1 base and V by 1 base; bases with no gene match: 9. Germline lookup yields CDR1 LGHNA and CDR2 YNFKEQ. CDR3 sequence: CASSQGAPTGASYEQYF. The CDR3 nucleotides are TGTGCCAGCAGCCAAGGGGCCCCGACAGGGGCTTCCTACGAGCAGTACTTC.

The V call is TRBV27, the J call TRBJ2-1; 9 bases are shared with TRBD1. CDR3 length: 14 amino acids. Germline lookup yields CDR1 MNHEY and CDR2 SMNVEV (reference sequence). J was trimmed by 7 bases and V by 7 bases; bases with no gene match: 8. The CDR3 loop is CASISGTGLNEQFF. Written as DNA, the CDR3 is TGTGCCAGCATATCTGGGACAGGGTTAAATGAGCAGTTCTTC.

This clone was counted only a few times. The chain links TRBV6-1 to TRBJ2-1; 9 bases are a match to TRBD1. CDR3 length: 14 amino acids. Germline assignment: CDR1 MNHNS and CDR2 SASEGT. V lost 6 bases to trimming and J lost 5 bases; unmatched junction nucleotides: 5. CDR3 region: CASRERQGDNEQFF. The CDR3 DNA is TGTGCCAGCAGGGAAAGACAGGGGGACAATGAGCAGTTCTTC.

V usage is TRBV7-8 and J usage is TRBJ1-6, with 7 bases that match TRBD1. Losses at the gene ends were 5 bases for V and 0 bases for J; bases not matched to a gene: 13. Germline CDR1 SGHVS, CDR2 FQNEAQ. This CDR3 comprises 19 residues. The CDR3 loop is CASSGGTGDLSSYNSPLHF. The CDR3, as DNA: TGTGCCAGCAGCGGGGGCACAGGGGACTTAAGCTCCTATAATTCACCCCTCCACTTT.

A few counts support this clone. The rearrangement joins TRBV5-1 to TRBJ2-3; 8 bases agree with TRBD2. CDR1 and CDR2 from the germline V gene are SGHRS and YFSETQ. The trim removed 0 bases at V and 4 bases at J, leaving 7 bases unmatched. The CDR3 spans 16 residues. DNA of the CDR3: TGCGCCAGCAGCTTGGACACTCAGCGGGGGTCAGATACGCAGTATTTT. This gives the protein CASSLDTQRGSDTQYF.

The CDR3 DNA is TGTGCCAGCAGCGGACTTGTCAACTCCTACAATGAGCAGTTCTTC. Its translation: CASSGLVNSYNEQFF. The rearrangement links TRBV4-2 to TRBJ2-1; maybe TRBD2 (5 bases). Germline V gene data show CDR1 as LGHNA and CDR2 as YNFKEQ. V was pared by 5 bases and J by 0 bases, with 11 bases between. The CDR3 has 15 residues.

The V and J genes are TRBV5-1 and TRBJ2-3; 12 nucleotides line up with TRBD2. V lost 2 bases, J lost 1 base, and 2 bases stayed unmatched. This CDR3 is built from 16 residues. The V gene's germline CDR1 is SGHRS and CDR2 YFSETQ. The CDR3 nucleotides are TGCGCCAGCAGCTTCGGACTAGCGGGGCGCACAGATACGCAGTATTTT. Its protein is CASSFGLAGRTDTQYF.

The CDR3 DNA follows: TGCGCCAGCAGCTTGGGTCTAGCGGGGGAGACCCAGTACTTC. Its protein product is CASSLGLAGETQYF. The chain combines TRBV5-1 with TRBJ2-5; 9 bases match TRBD2. This CDR3 is built from 14 residues. Trimming at V came to 0 bases and at J to 5 bases, leaving 2 bases not matched to a gene. The germline gives CDR1 SGHRS, CDR2 YFSETQ.

This rearrangement joins TRBV4-2 to TRBJ2-6; tentative D call: TRBD2 (6 bases). V was clipped by 0 bases and J by 2 bases, with 14 bases between them. CDR1 and CDR2 from the germline V gene are LGHNA and YNFKEQ. The CDR3 has 18 amino acids. The CDR3 DNA reads as TGTGCCAGCAGCCAAGAAATGGAGGGTCAGACTGGGGCCAACGTCCTGACTTTC. This codes for CASSQEMEGQTGANVLTF.

The V and J genes are TRBV11-3 and TRBJ2-5; TRBD1 might be the D (5 bases). V lost 3 bases to trimming and J lost 5 bases, with 10 bases between them. Germline V gene lookup returns CDR1 SGHNT and CDR2 YENEEA. The CDR3 spans 13 residues. The CDR3 spells CASSFQGGETQYF. The CDR3 bases are TGTGCCAGCAGCTTCCAGGGTGGGGAGACCCAGTACTTC.

The chain joins TRBV6-5 to TRBJ2-7; D is uncertain. Germline V gene sequence: CDR1 MNHEY, CDR2 SVGAGI. There are 11 residues in the CDR3. Deletions cut 0 bases from V and 6 bases from J, with 3 bases between. Here the CDR3 reads CASSYSGEQYF. The CDR3, as DNA: TGTGCCAGCAGTTACTCCGGCGAGCAGTACTTC.